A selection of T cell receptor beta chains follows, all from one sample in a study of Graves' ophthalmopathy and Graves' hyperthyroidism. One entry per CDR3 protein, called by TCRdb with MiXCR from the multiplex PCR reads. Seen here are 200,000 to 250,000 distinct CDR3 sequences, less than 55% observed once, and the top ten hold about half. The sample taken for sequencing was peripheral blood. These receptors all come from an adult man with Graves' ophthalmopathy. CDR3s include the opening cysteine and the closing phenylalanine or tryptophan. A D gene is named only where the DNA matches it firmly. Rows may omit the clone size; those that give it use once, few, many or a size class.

CDR3aa: CSAPGRTSGKYEQYF
CDR3nt: TGCAGTGCTCCCGGCCGGACTAGCGGGAAATACGAGCAGTACTTC
v_gene: TRBV20-1
abundance: .
j_gene: TRBJ2-7
d_gene: TRBD2

CDR3aa: CASSLAGVPYEQYF
CDR3nt: TGTGCCAGCAGTCTAGCGGGCGTGCCCTACGAGCAGTACTTC
v_gene: TRBV12-3/TRBV12-4
abundance: .
j_gene: TRBJ2-7
d_gene: TRBD2

CDR3aa: CASSLGPGGQETQYF
CDR3nt: TGTGCCAGCAGCTTAGGTCCGGGGGGACAAGAGACCCAGTACTTC
v_gene: TRBV7-9
abundance: few
j_gene: TRBJ2-5
d_gene: TRBD2

CDR3aa: CASSTAGLPADEQYF
CDR3nt: TGTGCCAGCAGCACCGCGGGACTCCCAGCGGACGAGCAGTACTTC
v_gene: TRBV5-8
abundance: .
j_gene: TRBJ2-7
d_gene: .

CDR3aa: CASSLRSALAGGQETQYF
CDR3nt: TGTGCCAGCAGCCTCCGGTCAGCCTTAGCGGGGGGCCAAGAGACCCAGTACTTC
v_gene: TRBV7-2
abundance: .
j_gene: TRBJ2-5
d_gene: TRBD2

CDR3aa: CASSATGTSTTGELFF
CDR3nt: TGTGCCAGCAGCGCGACTGGGACTAGCACGACCGGGGAGCTGTTTTTT
v_gene: TRBV9
abundance: .
j_gene: TRBJ2-2
d_gene: TRBD2

CDR3aa: CSASDGRTEAFF
CDR3nt: TGCAGTGCCTCAGACGGTAGGACTGAAGCTTTCTTT
v_gene: TRBV20-1
abundance: .
j_gene: TRBJ1-1
d_gene: .

CDR3aa: CASSYRHYGELFF
CDR3nt: TGTGCCAGCAGTTACCGGCATTACGGGGAGCTGTTTTTT
v_gene: TRBV9
abundance: .
j_gene: TRBJ2-2
d_gene: .

CDR3aa: CASSEFQGGEKLFF
CDR3nt: TGTGCCAGCAGTGAATTTCAGGGAGGTGAAAAACTGTTTTTT
v_gene: TRBV25-1
abundance: many
j_gene: TRBJ1-4
d_gene: .

CDR3aa: CSALQGGDEQYF
CDR3nt: TGCAGTGCCCTACAGGGGGGGGACGAGCAGTACTTC
v_gene: TRBV20-1
abundance: .
j_gene: TRBJ2-7
d_gene: .

CDR3aa: CSVPGIAGANVLTF
CDR3nt: TGCAGCGTCCCAGGGATAGCTGGGGCCAACGTCCTGACTTTC
v_gene: TRBV29-1
abundance: few
j_gene: TRBJ2-6
d_gene: .

CDR3aa: CASSEGQGFEQYF
CDR3nt: TGTGCCAGCAGCGAGGGACAGGGGTTCGAGCAGTACTTC
v_gene: TRBV5-4
abundance: .
j_gene: TRBJ2-7
d_gene: TRBD1

CDR3aa: CASNPGQWSETQYF
CDR3nt: TGTGCCAGCAATCCGGGCCAGTGGTCGGAGACCCAGTACTTC
v_gene: TRBV6-1
abundance: .
j_gene: TRBJ2-5
d_gene: .

CDR3aa: CASSLGQGKGYGYTF
CDR3nt: TGCGCCAGCAGCCTAGGACAGGGAAAAGGCTATGGCTACACCTTC
v_gene: TRBV4-1
abundance: .
j_gene: TRBJ1-2
d_gene: TRBD1

CDR3aa: CSAKTEYQETQYF
CDR3nt: TGCAGTGCTAAGACGGAGTACCAAGAGACCCAGTACTTC
v_gene: TRBV20-1
abundance: few
j_gene: TRBJ2-5
d_gene: .

CDR3aa: CASSLGPAGGSGANVLTF
CDR3nt: TGTGCCAGCAGCTTAGGTCCAGCGGGAGGATCCGGGGCCAACGTCCTGACTTTC
v_gene: TRBV7-6
abundance: .
j_gene: TRBJ2-6
d_gene: TRBD2

CDR3aa: CASSPDRRGDMGSPLHF
CDR3nt: TGTGCCAGCAGCCCAGACAGGAGGGGCGATATGGGTTCACCCCTCCACTTT
v_gene: TRBV5-8
abundance: .
j_gene: TRBJ1-6
d_gene: .

CDR3aa: CSASQGGLGYGYTF
CDR3nt: TGCAGCGCCTCACAGGGGGGGCTGGGCTATGGCTACACCTTC
v_gene: TRBV29-1
abundance: .
j_gene: TRBJ1-2
d_gene: TRBD1

CDR3aa: CASSEYGVFQETQYF
CDR3nt: TGTGCCAGCAGTGAATATGGGGTTTTCCAAGAGACCCAGTACTTC
v_gene: TRBV25-1
abundance: few
j_gene: TRBJ2-5
d_gene: .

CDR3aa: CASSRKPDRFYGYTF
CDR3nt: TGTGCCAGCAGCCGAAAACCCGACAGGTTCTATGGCTACACCTTC
v_gene: TRBV7-2
abundance: .
j_gene: TRBJ1-2
d_gene: .

CDR3aa: CSARPFPTGFQETQYF
CDR3nt: TGCAGTGCTAGACCCTTCCCGACAGGGTTCCAAGAGACCCAGTACTTC
v_gene: TRBV20-1
abundance: .
j_gene: TRBJ2-5
d_gene: TRBD1

CDR3aa: CASSFRMLGNLATNEKLFF
CDR3nt: TGCGCCAGCAGCTTCAGAATGTTAGGGAACCTAGCAACTAATGAAAAACTGTTTTTT
v_gene: TRBV5-1
abundance: .
j_gene: TRBJ1-4
d_gene: .

CDR3aa: CASSRGVRETQYF
CDR3nt: TGTGCCAGCAGTAGAGGGGTGAGGGAGACCCAGTACTTC
v_gene: TRBV12-3/TRBV12-4
abundance: .
j_gene: TRBJ2-5
d_gene: .

CDR3aa: CAISDPTAHRGGEQYF
CDR3nt: TGTGCCATCAGTGACCCAACCGCTCACAGGGGGGGCGAGCAGTACTTC
v_gene: TRBV10-3
abundance: .
j_gene: TRBJ2-7
d_gene: .

CDR3aa: CASSLGAGEAFF
CDR3nt: TGTGCCAGCAGCTTAGGGGCAGGGGAAGCTTTCTTT
v_gene: TRBV7-8
abundance: few
j_gene: TRBJ1-1
d_gene: .

CDR3aa: CASRGTGKEKLFF
CDR3nt: TGTGCCAGCAGGGGGACAGGGAAGGAAAAACTGTTTTTT
v_gene: TRBV2
abundance: few
j_gene: TRBJ1-4
d_gene: TRBD1

CDR3aa: CASSLEGFGYTF
CDR3nt: TGTGCCAGCAGCTTAGAAGGGTTTGGCTACACCTTC
v_gene: TRBV7-3
abundance: .
j_gene: TRBJ1-2
d_gene: .

CDR3aa: CASSPGTGGFEQYF
CDR3nt: TGCGCCAGCAGCCCCGGGACAGGGGGGTTCGAGCAGTACTTC
v_gene: TRBV5-1
abundance: .
j_gene: TRBJ2-7
d_gene: TRBD1

CDR3aa: CASSPLTGGDGYTF
CDR3nt: TGTGCCAGCAGTCCCCTTACGGGGGGTGACGGCTACACCTTC
v_gene: TRBV12-3/TRBV12-4
abundance: few
j_gene: TRBJ1-2
d_gene: .

CDR3aa: CASSLLGLAETQYF
CDR3nt: TGTGCCAGCAGTCTGCTGGGACTAGCAGAGACCCAGTACTTC
v_gene: TRBV12-3/TRBV12-4
abundance: .
j_gene: TRBJ2-5
d_gene: TRBD2

CDR3aa: CAISGTPTGANVLTF
CDR3nt: TGTGCCATCTCCGGGACACCCACTGGGGCCAACGTCCTGACTTTC
v_gene: TRBV24-1
abundance: many
j_gene: TRBJ2-6
d_gene: .

CDR3aa: CASSNRDFYYEQYF
CDR3nt: TGTGCCAGCAGCAACCGGGACTTCTACTACGAGCAGTACTTC
v_gene: TRBV14
abundance: few
j_gene: TRBJ2-7
d_gene: .

CDR3aa: CASSQGTSGFEQYF
CDR3nt: TGCGCCAGCAGCCAAGGGACTAGCGGATTCGAGCAGTACTTC
v_gene: TRBV4-1
abundance: few
j_gene: TRBJ2-7
d_gene: TRBD2

CDR3aa: CASSEFSDSNQPQHF
CDR3nt: TGTGCCAGCAGTGAATTTAGTGATAGCAATCAGCCCCAGCATTTT
v_gene: TRBV25-1
abundance: many
j_gene: TRBJ1-5
d_gene: .

CDR3aa: CASSGMDRGVGYTF
CDR3nt: TGTGCCAGCAGTGGAATGGACAGGGGGGTTGGCTACACCTTC
v_gene: TRBV6-1
abundance: .
j_gene: TRBJ1-2
d_gene: TRBD1

CDR3aa: CASSEAGTLGTYEQYF
CDR3nt: TGTGCCAGCAGTGAGGCAGGGACCCTTGGAACATACGAGCAGTACTTC
v_gene: TRBV2
abundance: .
j_gene: TRBJ2-7
d_gene: .

CDR3aa: CASRGPVSYEQYF
CDR3nt: TGTGCCAGCCGTGGACCGGTCTCCTACGAGCAGTACTTC
v_gene: TRBV6-1
abundance: .
j_gene: TRBJ2-7
d_gene: .

CDR3aa: CASSENTGENYTF
CDR3nt: TGTGCCAGCAGTGAGAATACAGGGGAGAACTACACCTTC
v_gene: TRBV2
abundance: few
j_gene: TRBJ1-2
d_gene: TRBD1

CDR3aa: CASSLVPPSSYNSPLHF
CDR3nt: TGTGCCAGCAGCTTAGTACCCCCCAGCTCCTATAATTCACCCCTCCACTTT
v_gene: TRBV9
abundance: once
j_gene: TRBJ1-6
d_gene: .

CDR3aa: CASSSVTANYGYTF
CDR3nt: TGTGCCAGCAGCTCCGTGACAGCTAACTATGGCTACACCTTC
v_gene: TRBV11-1
abundance: .
j_gene: TRBJ1-2
d_gene: .

CDR3aa: CASSLRGHSPLHF
CDR3nt: TGTGCCAGCAGTCTCAGGGGGCATTCACCCCTCCACTTT
v_gene: TRBV6-6
abundance: .
j_gene: TRBJ1-6
d_gene: TRBD1

CDR3aa: CASSLAGKLGLPQPQHF
CDR3nt: TGTGCCAGCAGCTTAGCGGGAAAATTGGGTCTGCCCCAGCCCCAGCATTTT
v_gene: TRBV7-8
abundance: .
j_gene: TRBJ1-5
d_gene: .

CDR3aa: CASSLTLTGGHTGELFF
CDR3nt: TGTGCCAGCAGCTTAACCCTGACGGGGGGGCACACCGGGGAGCTGTTTTTT
v_gene: TRBV7-3
abundance: .
j_gene: TRBJ2-2
d_gene: TRBD2

CDR3aa: CASSLYSREKLFF
CDR3nt: TGTGCCAGCAGCTTGTACAGCCGTGAAAAACTGTTTTTT
v_gene: TRBV2
abundance: .
j_gene: TRBJ1-4
d_gene: .

CDR3aa: CASSQPWTSQETRYF
CDR3nt: TGTGCCAGCAGCCAACCCTGGACTAGCCAAGAGACCCGGTACTTC
v_gene: TRBV2
abundance: .
j_gene: TRBJ2-5
d_gene: TRBD2

CDR3aa: CASSPRDVPYEQYF
CDR3nt: TGTGCCAGCTCACCACGTGACGTTCCCTACGAGCAGTACTTC
v_gene: TRBV18
abundance: .
j_gene: TRBJ2-7
d_gene: .